The T cell receptor (beta chain) under discussion was sequenced for a study of blood T cell repertoires in COVID-19. Study summary: Acute and convalescent COVID-19 specimens originated in the United States, Italy and Spain. PBMCs, B-cell-depleted T cells, or T cells were the source of the cDNA or gDNA that made up the material.

V trimming: 5 bases; J trimming: 6 bases; junction bases outside the gene matches: 7. The CDR3 extends over 13 amino acids. Germline V gene data show CDR1 as MNHEY and CDR2 as SMNVEV (reference sequence). In the authors' workflow: How many nucleated cells were present was estimated from reference gene primer amplification. Clones were read by immunoSEQ multiplex PCR, and TCRdb kept only the in-frame ones, dropping some. D and trimming come from the DNA, and the V and J calls and clone size come from that table. The sample consists of roughly 200,000 clones, almost 90% of them appearing once. The clonotype comes from a man between 50 and 59 years old with acute or convalescent COVID-19. The rearrangement uses TRBV27 and TRBJ2-7; 7 bases are a match to TRBD1. The sample consisted of peripheral blood. CDR3 sequence: CASSQYRGSEQYF. The CDR3 nucleotides read TGTGCCAGCAGTCAATACAGGGGAAGCGAGCAGTACTTC.